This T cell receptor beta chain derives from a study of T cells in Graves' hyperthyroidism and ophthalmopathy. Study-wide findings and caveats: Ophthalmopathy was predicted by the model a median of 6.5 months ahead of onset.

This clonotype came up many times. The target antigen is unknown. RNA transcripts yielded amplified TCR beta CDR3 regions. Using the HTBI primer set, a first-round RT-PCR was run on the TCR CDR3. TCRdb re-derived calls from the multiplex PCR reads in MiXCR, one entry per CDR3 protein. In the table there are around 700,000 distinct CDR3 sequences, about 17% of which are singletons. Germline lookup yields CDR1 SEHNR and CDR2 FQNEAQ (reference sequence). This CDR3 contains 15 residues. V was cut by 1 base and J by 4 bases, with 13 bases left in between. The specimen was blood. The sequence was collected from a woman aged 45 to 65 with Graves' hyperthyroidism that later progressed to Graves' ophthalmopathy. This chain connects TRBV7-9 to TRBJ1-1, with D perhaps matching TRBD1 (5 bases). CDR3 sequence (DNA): TGTGCCAGCAGCTTAGTCGGGGACTACCTCACTGAAGCTTTCTTT. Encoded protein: CASSLVGDYLTEAFF.